These T cell receptor beta chains were read from a single sample in a study of cytomegalovirus exposure and HLA in healthy donors. Produced via immunoSEQ multiplex PCR; TCRdb's table is partial and in-frame only. This repertoire shows about 160,000 clones, roughly 80% found once; its top ten account for 8.5%. Sequencing was carried out using PBMCs. Receptors originate from a male donor in good health and CMV-seropositive. CDR3s include the opening cysteine and the closing phenylalanine or tryptophan. Fields, in order: D gene, clone size, J gene, V gene, CDR3 protein, CDR3 DNA. A D gene is named only where the DNA matches it firmly. Only part of the rows carry a size: once, few, many, or a class if the clone is expanded.

d_gene: NA
abundance: NA
j_gene: TRBJ1-1
v_gene: TRBV6-5
CDR3aa: CASSYGQHREAFF
CDR3nt: TGTGCCAGCAGCTACGGGCAGCACAGAGAAGCTTTCTTT

d_gene: NA
abundance: NA
j_gene: TRBJ2-3
v_gene: TRBV6-5
CDR3aa: CASSYLGTSTDTQYF
CDR3nt: TGTGCCAGCAGTTACTTGGGCACTAGCACAGATACGCAGTATTTT

d_gene: TRBD1
abundance: NA
j_gene: TRBJ1-1
v_gene: TRBV6-6
CDR3aa: CASSYPGQVVPEAFF
CDR3nt: TGTGCCAGCAGTTACCCAGGACAGGTGGTCCCTGAAGCTTTCTTT

d_gene: TRBD1
abundance: NA
j_gene: TRBJ1-1
v_gene: TRBV2
CDR3aa: CASRYRDRGRPEAFF
CDR3nt: TGTGCCAGCAGGTATAGGGACAGGGGGCGGCCTGAAGCTTTCTTT

d_gene: NA
abundance: NA
j_gene: TRBJ2-7
v_gene: TRBV4-1
CDR3aa: CASSVGLGQAYEQYF
CDR3nt: TGCGCCAGCAGCGTTGGCTTGGGCCAGGCCTACGAGCAGTACTTC

d_gene: NA
abundance: NA
j_gene: TRBJ1-5
v_gene: TRBV28
CDR3aa: CASSFDQPQHF
CDR3nt: TGTGCCAGCAGTTTCGATCAGCCCCAGCATTTT

d_gene: NA
abundance: NA
j_gene: TRBJ2-1
v_gene: TRBV7-2
CDR3aa: CASSLAATGPNEQFF
CDR3nt: TGTGCCAGCAGCTTAGCGGCGACAGGACCCAATGAGCAGTTCTTC

d_gene: TRBD1
abundance: NA
j_gene: TRBJ2-1
v_gene: TRBV4-1
CDR3aa: CASSQDPGQVIAYEQFF
CDR3nt: TGCGCCAGCAGCCAAGATCCGGGACAGGTCATCGCCTATGAGCAGTTCTTC

d_gene: TRBD2
abundance: NA
j_gene: TRBJ2-1
v_gene: TRBV4-1
CDR3aa: CASSQPPGLTSGVLGEQFF
CDR3nt: TGCGCCAGCAGCCAACCACCTGGATTGACTAGCGGGGTGTTGGGTGAGCAGTTCTTC

d_gene: TRBD1
abundance: NA
j_gene: TRBJ1-2
v_gene: TRBV5-4
CDR3aa: CASSNGTGSGYTF
CDR3nt: TGTGCCAGCAGCAACGGGACAGGTAGTGGCTACACCTTC

d_gene: NA
abundance: NA
j_gene: TRBJ2-7
v_gene: TRBV7-2
CDR3aa: CASSPQAESYEQYF
CDR3nt: TGTGCCAGCAGCCCTCAGGCTGAGTCCTACGAGCAGTACTTC

d_gene: NA
abundance: NA
j_gene: TRBJ2-2
v_gene: TRBV9
CDR3aa: CASSVGGQPRELFF
CDR3nt: TGTGCCAGCAGCGTAGGAGGACAGCCCCGGGAGCTGTTTTTT

d_gene: TRBD1
abundance: NA
j_gene: TRBJ2-2
v_gene: TRBV15
CDR3aa: CATGTGLSPDTGELFF
CDR3nt: TGTGCCACCGGGACAGGCCTCTCGCCGGACACCGGGGAGCTGTTTTTT

d_gene: NA
abundance: NA
j_gene: TRBJ1-2
v_gene: TRBV4-1
CDR3aa: CASSRGLRTPLYGYTF
CDR3nt: TGCGCCAGCAGCCGTGGGCTTAGGACACCACTTTATGGCTACACCTTC

d_gene: NA
abundance: NA
j_gene: TRBJ2-1
v_gene: TRBV6-5
CDR3aa: CASRPTHSEYNEQFF
CDR3nt: TGTGCCAGCAGGCCGACTCACTCGGAGTACAATGAGCAGTTCTTC

d_gene: TRBD1
abundance: NA
j_gene: TRBJ2-5
v_gene: TRBV5-1
CDR3aa: CASKGQGSQETQYF
CDR3nt: TGCGCCAGCAAGGGACAGGGAAGTCAGGAGACCCAGTACTTC

d_gene: TRBD1
abundance: NA
j_gene: TRBJ2-7
v_gene: TRBV10-3
CDR3aa: CAISETRTGGYEQYF
CDR3nt: TGTGCCATCAGTGAGACCCGGACAGGGGGTTACGAGCAGTACTTC

d_gene: TRBD1
abundance: NA
j_gene: TRBJ1-1
v_gene: TRBV5-1
CDR3aa: CASSRSRDRRNTEAFF
CDR3nt: TGCGCCAGCAGCCGTAGCCGGGACAGAAGGAACACTGAAGCTTTCTTT

d_gene: TRBD1
abundance: NA
j_gene: TRBJ1-4
v_gene: TRBV28
CDR3aa: CASGEGQGNEKLFF
CDR3nt: TGTGCCAGCGGGGAAGGACAGGGTAATGAAAAACTGTTTTTT

d_gene: NA
abundance: NA
j_gene: TRBJ1-6
v_gene: TRBV11-2
CDR3aa: CASSLARLEGSPLHF
CDR3nt: TGTGCCAGCAGCTTAGCTAGGCTCGAAGGTTCACCCCTCCACTTT

d_gene: TRBD1
abundance: NA
j_gene: TRBJ2-7
v_gene: TRBV9
CDR3aa: CASSVGQGAYEQYF
CDR3nt: TGTGCCAGCAGCGTAGGCCAGGGGGCTTACGAGCAGTACTTC

d_gene: TRBD2
abundance: NA
j_gene: TRBJ2-1
v_gene: TRBV7-8
CDR3aa: CASSIALAGPNHNEQFF
CDR3nt: TGTGCCAGCAGCATAGCCCTAGCGGGACCGAACCACAATGAGCAGTTCTTC

d_gene: NA
abundance: NA
j_gene: TRBJ1-1
v_gene: TRBV15
CDR3aa: CATSRDSGVNTEAFF
CDR3nt: TGTGCCACCAGCAGAGATTCAGGGGTCAACACTGAAGCTTTCTTT

d_gene: NA
abundance: NA
j_gene: TRBJ1-1
v_gene: TRBV19
CDR3aa: CASSTRETEAFF
CDR3nt: TGTGCCAGTAGTACACGGGAAACTGAAGCTTTCTTT

d_gene: NA
abundance: NA
j_gene: TRBJ1-5
v_gene: TRBV11-2
CDR3aa: CASSWGENQPQHF
CDR3nt: TGTGCCAGCAGCTGGGGGGAGAATCAGCCCCAGCATTTT

d_gene: NA
abundance: few
j_gene: TRBJ1-2
v_gene: TRBV5-1
CDR3aa: CASSLGRNYGYTF
CDR3nt: TGCGCCAGCAGCTTGGGCAGGAACTATGGCTACACCTTC

d_gene: TRBD1
abundance: NA
j_gene: TRBJ2-4
v_gene: TRBV2
CDR3aa: CASIHDRGRRENIQYF
CDR3nt: TGTGCCAGCATCCATGACAGGGGAAGAAGGGAAAACATTCAGTACTTC

d_gene: NA
abundance: NA
j_gene: TRBJ1-4
v_gene: TRBV29-1
CDR3aa: CSVEDLEEKLFF
CDR3nt: TGCAGCGTTGAAGATCTAGAGGAAAAACTGTTTTTT

d_gene: TRBD2
abundance: NA
j_gene: TRBJ2-7
v_gene: TRBV11-2
CDR3aa: CASSSALAGDHEQYF
CDR3nt: TGTGCCAGCAGCTCAGCACTAGCGGGAGACCACGAGCAGTACTTC

d_gene: TRBD1
abundance: NA
j_gene: TRBJ1-5
v_gene: TRBV10-1
CDR3aa: CASSEGQGAPQHF
CDR3nt: TGCGCCAGCAGTGAGGGGCAGGGGGCACCCCAGCATTTT

d_gene: NA
abundance: NA
j_gene: TRBJ2-7
v_gene: TRBV4-3
CDR3aa: CASSQDVQGYEQYF
CDR3nt: TGCGCCAGCAGCCAAGATGTACAGGGCTACGAGCAGTACTTC

d_gene: NA
abundance: NA
j_gene: TRBJ1-2
v_gene: TRBV30
CDR3aa: CAYSPSRGYGYTF
CDR3nt: TGTGCCTACTCCCCCAGCAGGGGCTATGGCTACACCTTC

d_gene: TRBD2
abundance: few
j_gene: TRBJ2-1
v_gene: TRBV10-3
CDR3aa: CAISESGTSGNSYNEQFF
CDR3nt: TGTGCCATCAGTGAGTCCGGGACTAGCGGGAATTCCTACAATGAGCAGTTCTTC

d_gene: TRBD1
abundance: few
j_gene: TRBJ1-2
v_gene: TRBV28
CDR3aa: CASSGTDRGNGYTF
CDR3nt: TGTGCCAGCAGTGGTACAGACAGGGGCAATGGCTACACCTTC

d_gene: NA
abundance: NA
j_gene: TRBJ2-1
v_gene: TRBV10-2
CDR3aa: CASIRARSNEQFF
CDR3nt: TGCGCCAGCATTCGAGCCCGGTCCAATGAGCAGTTCTTC